Below, 15 T cell receptor beta chains from the same sample are listed, as sequenced in a study of shared clonotypes between healthy human individuals. Clones were sequenced by immunoSEQ multiplex PCR, and TCRdb holds only the in-frame ones, with some missing. The table has 2.3 million or so clones, over 85% seen once. Material: naive CD4+ T cells from PBMCs. Subset specified: CD45RA+ positively selected. All receptors derive from a man aged 18 to 30 in good health. Some clones in this sample may be carry-over from other donors' samples.

The chain couples TRBV9 to TRBJ2-4; 7 nucleotides match TRBD1. The CDR3 contains 12 residues. With 4 bases clipped from V and 15 bases from J, the junction kept 10 bases outside the gene matches. Looked up from germline, CDR1 is SGDLS and CDR2 is YYNGEE. CDR3 sequence reads: CASSSLQGPPYF. CDR3 bases: TGTGCCAGCAGCTCCTTACAGGGGCCTCCGTACTTC.

With regard to this clone: A junction end diverges from the germline sequence, so it may reflect a read error. The rearrangement links TRBV7-3 to TRBJ2-1; 11 nucleotides line up with TRBD2. The CDR3 extends over 13 amino acids. Germline V CDR1 and CDR2: SGHTA, FQGTGA. The CDR3 reads CASSPSTSGVTVF. The CDR3 DNA reads as TGTGCCAGCAGCCCCTCGACTAGCGGGGTCACCGTCTTC.

The chain combines TRBV5-6 with TRBJ2-1; D is possibly TRBD1 (6 bases). Trimming removed 0 bases from V and 3 bases from J, with 13 bases in between. This CDR3 has 16 amino acids. Germline V gene sequence: CDR1 SGHDT, CDR2 YYEEEE. This chain's CDR3 is CASSLERTAGYNEQFF. DNA of the CDR3: TGTGCCAGCAGCTTGGAAAGGACAGCAGGCTACAATGAGCAGTTCTTC.

This clone was counted between two and nine times. The CDR3 here is CASSAPGQARNEQFF. CDR3 bases: TGCGCCAGCAGTGCCCCGGGACAGGCTCGCAATGAGCAGTTCTTC. The rearrangement links TRBV10-1 to TRBJ2-1; TRBD1 agrees at 8 bases. Germline V lookup: CDR1 WNHNN, CDR2 SYGVQD (reference sequence). This CDR3 contains 15 residues. Trimming took 4 bases from V and 6 from J; bases not matched to a gene: 8.

The chain has TRBV29-1 and TRBJ2-3; TRBD2 might be the D (7 bases). The CDR3 runs 14 residues. The germline V gene has CDR1 SQVTM and CDR2 ANQGSEA. The V end was cut by 4 bases, the J end by 2 bases, with 13 bases between. CDR3 amino acids: CSVVGGQNTDTQYF. Here the CDR3 DNA reads TGCAGCGTTGTGGGGGGGCAGAACACAGATACGCAGTATTTT.

This chain uses TRBV7-9 with TRBJ2-1; D is possibly TRBD2 (6 bases). The CDR3 length is 14 residues. CDR1 SEHNR and CDR2 FQNEAQ come from the germline V gene (reference sequence). V lost 4 bases and J 5 bases, leaving 12 bases between the germline ends. DNA for the CDR3: TGTGCCAGCAGCTACCTAGCGTACGACAATGAGCAGTTCTTC. Translation: CASSYLAYDNEQFF.

The chain employs TRBV19 and TRBJ2-6; 9 bases are a match to TRBD2. V dropped 2 bases and J dropped 4; count of bases not matched to a gene: 6. Germline V gene lookup returns CDR1 LNHDA and CDR2 SQIVND (reference sequence). The CDR3 covers 17 residues. In DNA form, the CDR3 reads TGTGCCAGTAGTATAACAGCGGGAGGTTCCGGGGCCAACGTCCTGACTTTC. This codes for CASSITAGGSGANVLTF. Full variable domain (missing parts from reference TRBV19 and TRBJ2-6): DGGITQSPKYLFRKEGQNVTLSCEQNLNHDAMYWYRQDPGQGLRLIYYSQIVNDFQKGDIAEGYSVSREKKESFPLTVTSAQKNPTAFYLCASSITAGGSGANVLTFGAGSRLTVL.

The chain combines TRBV28 with TRBJ2-3; the match to TRBD2 covers 9 bases. Germline V gene lookup returns CDR1 MDHEN and CDR2 SYDVKM. CDR3 length equals 16 residues. V was pared by 5 bases and J by 0 bases, with 6 bases of the junction left unmatched. CDR3: CASSPAGGISTDTQYF. CDR3 in DNA: TGTGCCAGCAGTCCGGCGGGAGGGATTAGCACAGATACGCAGTATTTT. The full variable domain, completed using reference TRBV28 and TRBJ2-3, is DVKVTQSSRYLVKRTGEKVFLECVQDMDHENMFWYRQDPGLGLRLIYFSYDVKMKEKGDIPEGYSVSREKKERFSLILESASTNQTSMYLCASSPAGGISTDTQYFGPGTRLTVL.

The genes are TRBV29-1 and TRBJ1-1; 8 nucleotides line up with TRBD1. The CDR3 has 13 residues. Germline V gene sequence: CDR1 SQVTM, CDR2 ANQGSEA. V lost 7 bases, J lost 4 bases, and 8 bases stayed unmatched. CDR3 in amino acids: CSGSTGVGTEAFF. In nucleotides, the CDR3 is TGCAGCGGATCGACAGGGGTGGGCACTGAAGCTTTCTTT.

This chain uses TRBV10-3 with TRBJ2-6; TRBD2 is a possible D gene (6 bases). Deletions cut 3 bases from V and 1 base from J, with 13 bases between. This CDR3 has 17 amino acids. CDR1 is ENHRY and CDR2 is SYGVKD in the germline V gene. The CDR3 bases are TGTGCCATCAGTGATCCGGGGGTTGCTTCTGGGGCCAACGTCCTGACTTTC. This sequence encodes CAISDPGVASGANVLTF.

Regarding this clone: The sample contains more than one DNA sequence encoding this CDR3. The gene calls are TRBV2 and TRBJ1-5, with 7 bases lining up with TRBD1. The germline V gene encodes CDR1 SNHLY and CDR2 FYNNEI. This CDR3 is built from 17 residues. V lost 4 bases and J lost 0; bases outside the gene matches: 9. The CDR3 loop is CASSGVGTAYSNQPQHF. CDR3 nucleotides: TGTGCCAGCAGTGGTGTCGGGACAGCATATAGCAATCAGCCCCAGCATTTT.

The J gene is TRBJ2-5, the V gene TRBV5-1; no firm D call. Looked up from germline, CDR1 is SGHRS and CDR2 is YFSETQ. Trimming took off 0 bases at V and 4 bases at J, with 7 bases between the two ends. The length of the CDR3 is 13 residues. The CDR3 DNA reads as TGCGCCAGCAGCTTGGAGCCCCCAGAGACCCAGTACTTC. Its translation: CASSLEPPETQYF.

The gene calls are TRBV5-4 and TRBJ1-3, with no clear D. Germline assignment: CDR1 SGHNT and CDR2 YYREEE (reference sequence). Between the trimmed V and J ends, which lost 1 base and 2 bases, there was a span of 7 bases. The CDR3 sequence is 14 residues long. The DNA of the CDR3 is TGTGCCAGCAGCTTGCACAGTCCTGGAAACACCATATATTTT. Its translation: CASSLHSPGNTIYF.

The V call is TRBV21-1, the J call TRBJ2-5; TRBD2 is the table's D call and was not checked against the DNA. TRBV21-1 is a recognized pseudogene. There are 19 residues in the CDR3. The CDR3 region is CASSKTRLAGLPYQETQYF. The CDR3 DNA reads as TGTGCCAGCAGCAAGACCCGACTAGCGGGCTTGCCGTACCAAGAGACCCAGTACTTC.

The chain links TRBV28 to TRBJ1-2, with D unclear. The V gene's germline CDR1 is MDHEN and CDR2 SYDVKM. V was cut by 5 bases and J by 9 bases, with 10 bases left in between. The CDR3 has 11 residues. Here the CDR3 DNA reads TGTGCCAGCAGTAGTACGTATAGCTACACCTTC. Translation: CASSSTYSYTF.